This T cell receptor (beta chain) comes out of a study of T cell responses to AZD1222 COVID-19 vaccine. Whole-study findings and limits: Researchers took repertoire samples only after the peak T cell response had come. The breadth and depth of Spike-specific TCRs increased once two AZD1222 doses had been given.

This CDR3 contains 14 residues. Between the trimmed V and J ends, which lost 6 bases and 3 bases, there was a span of 13 bases. The germline gives CDR1 LNHDA, CDR2 SQIVND (reference sequence). Produced via immunoSEQ multiplex PCR; TCRdb's table is partial and in-frame only. This table has 120,000 or so clones, roughly 85% appearing once. For this clone: The target antigen is unknown.

The source material was peripheral blood, sampled on day 0 of AZD1222 vaccination. The chain couples TRBV19 to TRBJ2-3, with a tentative D call TRBD1 (6 bases). This receptor was identified in an adult in good health. The CDR3 reads CASRSRGDTDTQYF. The CDR3, as DNA: TGTGCCAGTAGGTCCAGGGGTGATACAGATACGCAGTATTTT.